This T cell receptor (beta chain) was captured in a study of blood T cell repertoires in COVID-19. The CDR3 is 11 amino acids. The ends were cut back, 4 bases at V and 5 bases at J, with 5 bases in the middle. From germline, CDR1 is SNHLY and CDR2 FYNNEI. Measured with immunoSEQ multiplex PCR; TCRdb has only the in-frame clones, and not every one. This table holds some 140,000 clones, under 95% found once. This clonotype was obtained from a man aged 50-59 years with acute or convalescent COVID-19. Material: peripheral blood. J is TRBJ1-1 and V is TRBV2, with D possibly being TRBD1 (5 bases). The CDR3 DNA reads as TGTGCCAGCAGTGGACAGACTGAAGCTTTCTTT. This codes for CASSGQTEAFF.